The following is a T cell receptor (beta chain) sequence with its context. Its antigen is still unknown. One base away there is no much larger clone; base qualities are not given. Trimming removed 5 bases from V and 2 bases from J, leaving 15 bases between the germline ends. CDR1 and CDR2 (SNHLY, FYNNEI) derive from the germline V gene. Inclusive of the bounding cysteine and phenylalanine, the CDR3 is 15 residues long. This entry keeps only the CDR3 DNA: 45 bases, framed from base 1. The CDR3 regions of human TCRbeta chains were analyzed by immunosequencing. The study's own analysis went as follows. TCRs in the repertoires were compared against a reference library of SARS-CoV-2-specific TCRs that had been generated with the MIRA antigen-specificity platform. Breadth was defined as the fraction of unique TCRs that were SARS-CoV-2-associated, and depth was defined as the fraction of total T cells that were SARS-CoV-2-associated. Using the MIRA data, every spike-specific TCR was mapped to the spike region that the TCR reacted to and assigned to either a CD4 or a CD8 class. Log10-transformed breadth and depth values were compared by one-way ANOVA with Sidak's multiple comparisons tests. TCRdb took over this immuneACCESS table, retaining in-frame rearrangements with V and J assigned. Such tables are incomplete; in checked studies, under half of the missing clones stem from an unresolved V gene, and the remainder is unexplained. The V and J calls and clone size are taken from that table; D and trimming were inferred from the DNA. This sample holds 80,000 to 130,000 clones; around 87% were observed only once. The ten top clones hold 3% to 4% of the sample.

This sample was included in a study of T cell responses to AZD1222 COVID-19 vaccine (dated by TCRdb to 2020 to 2022). Turning to the overall study: AZD1222 recipients given second doses at about 4 weeks or at about 12 weeks were pooled, since spike-specific TCR depth and breadth were not found to differ between the two schedules. Enrollment into the trials was organized by age into subgroups of 18-55, 56-69 and 70-plus years, and those subgroups contained roughly 150, 30 and 60 TCR-sequenced participants, respectively. A total of just over 230 trial participants underwent TCR sequencing, of whom 200 to 220 had received two doses of AZD1222 and about 26 had received two doses of the MenACWY control vaccine. General study outcomes and caveats: Reportedly, close to half of the unique spike-specific TCRs recognized epitopes lying outside the regions that are mutated in the B.1.351 and B.1.1.7 variants. Participants were mostly white British, with more females than males. The authors suggested clonal diversity may have been underestimated. Only five to seven AZD1222 recipients were SARS-CoV-2 seropositive at baseline, limiting conclusions about previously exposed vaccinees. The whole spike protein was spanned by vaccine-associated CD4 TCRs, and dominant responses were seen in regions 160-218 and 743-854. Because no day 14 peak-response samples were available, the repertoires could be characterized only after the peak T cell response. The 56-69-year group was small, and its depth increase did not reach significance, likely because of low power. After two AZD1222 doses, both the breadth and the depth of spike-specific TCRs were significantly higher than at day 0 and than in MenACWY recipients.

Interpreted using the paper, the time point label stands for: baseline before first vaccination. Vaccinee samples were obtained from the UK trials COV001 and COV002, which included a single-blind randomized controlled phase 2/3 trial of AZD1222 (ChAdOx1 nCoV-19) in healthy adults. Trial participant PBMC samples were collected at day 0 and day 28 after the second dose for TCRbeta chain sequencing. The chain was built from TRBV2 and TRBJ2-5; matching of 6 bases hints at TRBD1 as the D gene. This receptor was taken from an adult in good health. Specimen: peripheral blood, collected on day 0 of AZD1222 vaccination. Read as DNA, the sequence is TGTGCCAGCAGTCCCACAGGGATCGGACAAGAGACCCAGTACTTC. Translation gives CASSPTGIGQETQYF.